This TCR beta chain was profiled in a study of identical twins. Broader study findings: Model-predicted out-of-frame TCR alpha sharing fell below observed values in monozygotic twins.

From the 5' RACE reads, TCRdb called clonotypes with MiXCR, one entry per CDR3 protein. The sample contains under 300,000 distinct CDR3 sequences, more than 9.5% of which appear only once. This clonotype appeared a few times. The target antigen is unknown. Germline V gives CDR1 SEHNR, CDR2 FQNEAQ (reference sequence). Trimming removed 6 bases at V and 0 bases at J, with 15 bases between. The CDR3 sequence is 16 residues long. The sample was also linked to a second study, of yellow fever vaccine responses in identical twins. As that report states: Vaccine-induced T cell responses in twins were reportedly observed to appear partly convergent, partly personalized.

The chain combines TRBV7-9 with TRBJ2-1, with no clear D. The sequencing sample was made of memory (CD45RO+) T cells sorted from blood. The clonotype comes from a woman aged 18-29 years in good health. CDR3 nucleotide sequence: TGTGCCAGCAGGAAGGAACAGTCCAGCTCCTACAATGAGCAGTTCTTC. Translation gives CASRKEQSSSYNEQFF.